At least ten counts were recorded for the clone carrying this TCR beta chain. TCRdb fed the 5' RACE reads into MiXCR, producing one record per CDR3 protein. The repertoire holds more than 25,000 distinct CDR3 sequences, with over 7% as singletons. This entry comes from a study of chronic HIV infection and antiretroviral therapy. The sequenced sample consisted of peripheral blood. The TCR was taken from an adult who had HIV and had not received antiretroviral therapy, or was an uninfected healthy control (not recorded which).

DNA for the CDR3: TGTGCCAGCAACTTTAGACAGGACTACGAGCAGTACTTC. Its protein is CASNFRQDYEQYF. V gene TRBV7-2 combines with J gene TRBJ2-7; D perhaps matches TRBD1 (6 bases). CDR3 size: 13 residues. Germline V gene lookup returns CDR1 SGHTA and CDR2 FQGNSA. Between the trimmed V and J ends, which lost 7 bases and 3 bases, there was a span of 13 bases.